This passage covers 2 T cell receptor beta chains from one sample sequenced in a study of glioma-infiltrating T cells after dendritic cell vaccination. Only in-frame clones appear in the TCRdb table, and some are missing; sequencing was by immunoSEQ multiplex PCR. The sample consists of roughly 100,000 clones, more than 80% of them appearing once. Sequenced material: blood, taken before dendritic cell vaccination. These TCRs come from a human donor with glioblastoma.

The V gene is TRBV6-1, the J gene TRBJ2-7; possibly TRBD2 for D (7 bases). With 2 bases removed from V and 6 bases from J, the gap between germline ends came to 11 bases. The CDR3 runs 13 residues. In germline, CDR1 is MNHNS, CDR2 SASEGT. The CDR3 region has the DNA TGTGCCAGCAGTGAACAGGGAGGGGGCGAGCAGTACTTC. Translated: CASSEQGGGEQYF.

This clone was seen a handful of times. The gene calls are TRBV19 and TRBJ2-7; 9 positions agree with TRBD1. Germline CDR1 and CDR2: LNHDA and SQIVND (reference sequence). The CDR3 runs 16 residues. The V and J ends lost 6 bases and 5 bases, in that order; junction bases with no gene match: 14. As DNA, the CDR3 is TGTGCCAGTAGCCCTAGGGGGGGGACAGGGTCCGACGAGCAGTACTTC. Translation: CASSPRGGTGSDEQYF.